The present T cell receptor beta chain was sequenced within a study of T-cell memory formation after mild COVID-19. Regarding the study as a whole: The pre-infection memory compartment contained some responding clones, suggesting cross-reactive memory joined. The main location of contracting CD4+ clones was CM and EM, and that of contracting CD8+ clones was EMRA.

5'RACE with constant-segment primers built TCRalpha and TCRbeta cDNA libraries with UMIs. Each CDR3 protein is one row after TCRdb ran MiXCR on the 5' RACE reads. Of over 300,000 distinct CDR3 sequences listed, approximately 22% are singletons. The germline CDR1 and CDR2 sequences are MNHEY and SVGAGI. CDR3 length: 15 residues. V was cut by 2 bases and J by 8 bases, with 16 bases left in between. This clonotype was recorded at least ten times. Its matching antigen is unknown. What was sequenced was PBMCs or a T cell subset sorted from them (not recorded which). This receptor was obtained from a man younger than 35 who had mild COVID-19 (a few samples of this study predate the infection). Cell type and time point are not known. This chain uses TRBV6-5 with TRBJ1-5, with no clear D. CDR3 protein: CASSYGPPSLEPQHF. In DNA form, the CDR3 reads TGTGCCAGCAGTTACGGGCCCCCTAGCCTCGAGCCCCAGCATTTT.